This TCR beta chain stems from a study of blood T cell repertoires in COVID-19. Study background: Acute and convalescent COVID-19 samples came from the United States, Italy and Spain. In each case, the material was cDNA or gDNA derived from T cells, B-cell-depleted T cells, or PBMCs.

Comment on this clone: In the same sample, other DNA sequences code for this CDR3.

Methods used by the authors: Scientists estimated how many nucleated cells there were by amplifying reference gene primers. TCRdb keeps only in-frame clones here, not all; method: immunoSEQ multiplex PCR. V and J calls and clone size come straight from that table; D and trimming were deduced from the DNA. The data show tens of thousands of clones, with 75% seen just once and roughly 21% held by the top ten. The trim removed 4 bases at V and 0 bases at J, leaving 7 bases unmatched. Germline-derived CDR1 and CDR2 are SGHDT and YYEEEE. The CDR3 contains 16 residues. Sequenced sample: peripheral blood. The receptor was derived from a man aged 70 or older with acute or convalescent COVID-19. V usage is TRBV5-6 and J usage is TRBJ2-1; 7 nucleotides agree with TRBD1. CDR3 DNA: TGTGCCAGCAGCCGGGACAGTAGTAGCTCCTACAATGAGCAGTTCTTC. Amino acids: CASSRDSSSSYNEQFF.